A single sample gave rise to the 20 T cell receptor beta chains below, sequenced in a study of blood T cell repertoires in COVID-19. Produced via immunoSEQ multiplex PCR; TCRdb's table is partial and in-frame only. The sample has under 150,000 clones; 76% are singletons. The sequenced sample was peripheral blood. Receptors were obtained from a man in his 60s with acute or convalescent COVID-19.

The rearrangement joins TRBV12-2 to TRBJ1-2; TRBD1 is taken as the D call from the table, unchecked against the DNA. TRBV12-2 is flagged as a pseudogene. The CDR3 extends over 13 amino acids. For the CDR3, the DNA is TGTGCAAGTCGCACCCGACAGAACTATGGCTACACCTTC. Translated, it gives CASRTRQNYGYTF.

This clone has ten or more counts. The J gene is TRBJ2-2, the V gene TRBV7-9; 10 nucleotides line up with TRBD1. CDR3 size: 15 residues. Unmatched junction bases numbered 3, after V lost 2 bases and J lost 6 bases. Germline loops: CDR1 SEHNR, CDR2 FQNEAQ (reference sequence). CDR3 residues: CASSLSGTGAGELFF. CDR3 nucleotide sequence: TGTGCCAGCAGCTTATCGGGGACAGGGGCCGGGGAGCTGTTTTTT. Drawing the rest from reference TRBV7-9 and TRBJ2-2, the complete variable domain is DTGVSQNPRHKITKRGQNVTFRCDPISEHNRLYWYRQTLGQGPEFLTYFQNEAQLEKSRLLSDRFSAERPKGSFSTLEIQRTEQGDSAMYLCASSLSGTGAGELFFGEGSRLTVL.

This rearrangement joins TRBV6-5 to TRBJ2-5, with 11 bases identical to TRBD1. The CDR3 length is 14 residues. Looked up from germline, CDR1 is MNHEY and CDR2 is SVGAGI. Germline trimming cut 6 bases from V and 4 bases from J; bases unmatched to any gene: 4. CDR3 nucleotides: TGTGCCAGCAGCTCGGGGACAGGGGGAGAGACCCAGTACTTC. The encoded protein is CASSSGTGGETQYF.

The chain combines TRBV4-2 with TRBJ2-1, with TRBD2 identical over 12 bases. V trimming: 8 bases; J trimming: 4 bases; junction bases outside the gene matches: 6. The germline V gene has CDR1 LGHNA and CDR2 YNFKEQ. The CDR3 is 15 amino acids. The CDR3 sequence: CASGTLAGGYNEQFF. For the CDR3, the DNA is TGTGCCAGCGGTACCCTAGCGGGAGGGTACAATGAGCAGTTCTTC.

The rearrangement uses TRBV11-2 and TRBJ1-4; 8 positions match TRBD1. Germline V CDR1 and CDR2: SGHAT, FQNNGV. This CDR3 region has 15 residues. V lost 4 bases, J lost 8 bases, and 9 bases stayed unmatched. CDR3 nucleotides: TGTGCCAGCAGCTCCCGGACAGGGAGGAACGAAAAACTGTTTTTT. The encoded protein is CASSSRTGRNEKLFF.

Only one count was recorded for this clone. The chain joins TRBV3-1 (or the pseudogene TRBV3-2) to TRBJ2-7; TRBD1 agrees at 8 bases. This CDR3 region has 15 residues. In germline, CDR1 is LGHDT, CDR2 YNNKEL (reference sequence). J lost 2 bases, V lost 4 bases, and 7 bases had no gene match. CDR3 bases: TGTGCCAGCAGCCCAGGGGCAGGGGGCGCCTACGAGCAGTACTTC. As protein: CASSPGAGGAYEQYF.

V and J are TRBV6-2 or TRBV6-3 and TRBJ2-7; D is possibly TRBD1 (5 bases). V lost 5 bases and J lost 5, with 16 bases in between. Germline V gene data show CDR1 as MNHEY and CDR2 as SVGEGT. The length of the CDR3 is 14 residues. CDR3: CASSSSGLGNEQYF. DNA for the CDR3: TGTGCCAGCAGTAGTTCAGGGTTGGGGAACGAGCAGTACTTC.

The gene calls are TRBV5-1 and TRBJ2-3; the match to TRBD2 covers 10 bases. V was clipped by 2 bases and J by 4 bases; unmatched bases: 4. Germline V gives CDR1 SGHRS, CDR2 YFSETQ. This CDR3 is built from 15 residues. CDR3 sequence reads: CASSLASGSADTQYF. In nucleotides, the CDR3 is TGCGCCAGCAGCTTAGCTAGCGGGAGTGCAGATACGCAGTATTTT.

This chain uses TRBV21-1 with TRBJ2-3; TRBD2 was called by the table and not checked on the DNA. TRBV21-1 is classified as a pseudogene. The CDR3 sequence is 19 residues long. The CDR3 DNA follows: TGTGCCAGCAGCAACCCGGGACTAGCGGGAGGGCCTGGCACAGATACGCAGTATTTT. It specifies CASSNPGLAGGPGTDTQYF.

This chain connects TRBV5-1 to TRBJ2-2, with D perhaps matching TRBD1 (5 bases). The germline V gene has CDR1 SGHRS and CDR2 YFSETQ. Trimming pared 7 bases from V and 0 bases from J, leaving 13 bases between. CDR3 length equals 15 residues. For the CDR3, the DNA is TGCGCCAGCTGCTACTCGACAGCGAACACCGGGGAGCTGTTTTTT. It specifies CASCYSTANTGELFF.

V usage is TRBV12-5 and J usage is TRBJ2-1; no definite D call. V lost 1 base and J 7 bases, leaving 5 bases between the germline ends. There are 12 residues in the CDR3. Germline V gene data show CDR1 as LGHNT and CDR2 as FRNRAP. The CDR3 region has the DNA TGTGCTAGTGGTTTGGAAGAGAATGAGCAGTTCTTC. This gives the protein CASGLEENEQFF.

V usage is TRBV18 and J usage is TRBJ2-5; possible D gene TRBD1, 5 bases. The germline gives CDR1 KGHSH, CDR2 LQKENI. The CDR3 is 14 amino acids. V was trimmed by 6 bases and J by 5 bases, leaving 16 bases between them. CDR3 nucleotide sequence: TGTGCCAGCTCCCTCAGGGCCCGCTTGGAGACCCAGTACTTC. This codes for CASSLRARLETQYF.

The chain recombines TRBV5-1 with TRBJ2-7, with a possible D match to TRBD1 (7 bases). Trimming stripped 3 bases from V and 5 bases from J, with 15 bases between. Germline V lookup: CDR1 SGHRS, CDR2 YFSETQ. This CDR3 has 14 residues. DNA of the CDR3: TGCGCCAGCAGCTGGCAGGGCAGGGGGGACGAGCAGTACTTC. It encodes CASSWQGRGDEQYF.

This clone was seen a handful of times. The chain links TRBV11-2 to TRBJ1-1, with D unclear. Germline V gene sequence: CDR1 SGHAT, CDR2 FQNNGV. The CDR3 runs to 14 residues. The V end was cut by 1 base, the J end by 3 bases, with 9 bases between. The CDR3 DNA reads TGTGCCAGCAGCTTAGGTCTATTGTACACTGAAGCTTTCTTT. Protein product: CASSLGLLYTEAFF.

The CDR3 sequence is CASSLARFNRNQPQHF. CDR3 in DNA: TGTGCCAGCAGCTTAGCGCGGTTCAACCGCAATCAGCCCCAGCATTTT. V and J are TRBV7-8 and TRBJ1-5; D not certain. The ends were cut back, 0 bases at V and 2 bases at J, with 11 bases in the middle. Germline loops: CDR1 SGHVS, CDR2 FQNEAQ. The CDR3 is 16 residues long. The whole variable domain, filled in from reference TRBV7-8 and TRBJ1-5, reads GAGVSQSPRYKVAKRGQDVALRCDPISGHVSLFWYQQALGQGPEFLTYFQNEAQLDKSGLPSDRFFAERPEGSVSTLKIQRTQQEDSAVYLCASSLARFNRNQPQHFGDGTRLSIL.

V and J are TRBV7-8 and TRBJ2-1; TRBD1 agrees at 8 bases. CDR1 and CDR2 (germline): SGHVS, FQNEAQ. This CDR3 has 14 residues. J was trimmed by 2 bases and V by 8 bases; bases with no gene match: 5. The CDR3 DNA is TGTGCCAGCGGACAGGGAAGAACCTACAATGAGCAGTTCTTC. As protein: CASGQGRTYNEQFF.

The chain links TRBV7-8 to TRBJ1-2; TRBD1 matches 7 bases. The germline gives CDR1 SGHVS, CDR2 FQNEAQ. V trimming: 1 base; J trimming: 4 bases; junction bases outside the gene matches: 3. This CDR3 is 14 amino acids long. CDR3 loop: CASSLGGTAYGYTF. CDR3 nucleotides: TGTGCCAGCAGCTTAGGTGGGACAGCCTATGGCTACACCTTC.

The V call is TRBV7-9, the J call TRBJ2-3, with 12 bases matching TRBD2. Trimming at V came to 5 bases and at J to 5 bases, leaving 14 bases not matched to a gene. CDR3 length: 18 residues. The germline CDR1 and CDR2 sequences are SEHNR and FQNEAQ (reference sequence). DNA of the CDR3: TGTGCCAGCAGCCCGACGGCTAGCGGGAGGGCCAGTCGAGATACGCAGTATTTT. This translates into CASSPTASGRASRDTQYF.

This clone came up a few times. The chain carries TRBV5-1 and TRBJ2-3, with 7 bases matching TRBD1. Germline V gene lookup returns CDR1 SGHRS and CDR2 YFSETQ. This CDR3 spans 14 amino acids. V trimming: 2 bases; J trimming: 4 bases; junction bases outside the gene matches: 4. The CDR3 loop reads CASSFTGVPDTQYF. The CDR3 coding sequence is TGCGCCAGCAGCTTCACAGGGGTCCCAGATACGCAGTATTTT.

The rearrangement joins TRBV28 to TRBJ1-1, with a weak D call TRBD1 (6 bases). CDR3 size: 15 residues. V was shortened by 5 bases and J by 0 bases, with 13 bases between the two germline ends. Germline V CDR1 and CDR2: MDHEN, SYDVKM. The CDR3 loop reads CASSLPGQMNTEAFF. CDR3 coding DNA: TGTGCCAGCAGTCTGCCGGGACAAATGAACACTGAAGCTTTCTTT.